This is a list of T cell receptor beta chains from one sample in a study of shared clonotypes between healthy human individuals. The method was immunoSEQ multiplex PCR; TCRdb's version includes in-frame clones alone and lacks a portion of them. Here the sample spans 490,000 or so clones, 79% being singletons. What was sequenced was PBMCs. All receptors come from a woman aged 40 to 50 in good health. Some clones in this sample may be carry-over from other donors' samples. The CDR3 runs from the conserved cysteine through the conserved F or W. A D gene is named only where the DNA matches it firmly. Clone size is not always given. Where it is, it says once, few, many or a class for expanded clones.

.,TRBD2,TRBV5-6,TRBJ2-7,CASSLLAGGPYEQYF,TGTGCCAGCAGCTTGCTGGCGGGAGGGCCCTACGAGCAGTACTTC
.,.,TRBV29-1,TRBJ1-2,CSVESIAADFYGYTF,TGCAGCGTTGAGTCTATTGCGGCGGATTTCTATGGCTACACCTTC
once,.,TRBV10-3,TRBJ2-7,CAISEGPLSYEQYF,TGTGCCATCAGTGAGGGCCCCTTGTCCTACGAGCAGTACTTC
.,TRBD2,TRBV29-1,TRBJ2-1,CSGAPRAGVPNEQFF,TGCAGCGGTGCCCCCAGGGCGGGAGTACCCAATGAGCAGTTCTTC
.,TRBD2,TRBV9,TRBJ2-3,CASSSGGDGTDTQYF,TGTGCCAGCAGCTCGGGGGGGGACGGCACAGATACGCAGTATTTT
.,TRBD1,TRBV7-2,TRBJ1-2,CASSQGGTGGNYGYTF,TGTGCCAGCAGCCAAGGGGGGACAGGGGGAAACTATGGCTACACCTTC
.,.,TRBV6-1,TRBJ2-7,CASRTTVASSYEQYF,TGTGCCAGCAGGACGACAGTTGCCAGCTCCTACGAGCAGTACTTC
few,.,TRBV5-1,TRBJ2-3,CASSLFGLGQNTDTQYF,TGCGCCAGCAGCTTGTTCGGGTTAGGACAGAACACAGATACGCAGTATTTT
few,TRBD1,TRBV4-1,TRBJ2-2,CASSRRLSGTASTGELFF,TGCGCCAGCAGCCGCCGCTTATCCGGGACAGCAAGCACCGGGGAGCTGTTTTTT
.,.,TRBV28,TRBJ2-1,CASSFGAQYNEQFF,TGTGCCAGCAGTTTCGGGGCCCAATACAATGAGCAGTTCTTC
.,.,TRBV13,TRBJ2-1,CASSSKRLVEGYNEQFF,TGTGCCAGCAGCTCCAAACGACTAGTCGAGGGCTACAATGAGCAGTTCTTC
.,.,TRBV6-5,TRBJ2-5,CASSYRGETQYF,TGTGCCAGCAGTTACAGGGGGGAGACCCAGTACTTC
.,.,TRBV4-1,TRBJ1-5,CASSQVAGYSNQPQHF,TGCGCCAGCAGCCAAGTAGCTGGGTATAGCAATCAGCCCCAGCATTTT
.,TRBD1,TRBV28,TRBJ2-3,CASSLPTGGTDTQYF,TGTGCCAGCAGTTTACCGACAGGGGGCACAGATACGCAGTATTTT
.,TRBD2,TRBV5-1,TRBJ2-3,CASSKPQRGSSTDTQYF,TGCGCCAGCAGCAAACCGCAGCGGGGCTCTAGCACAGATACGCAGTATTTT
.,TRBD2,TRBV27,TRBJ2-7,CASSIAGGPPNEQYF,TGTGCCAGCAGCATAGCGGGAGGGCCTCCGAATGAGCAGTACTTC
.,TRBD1,TRBV18,TRBJ1-2,CASSPLRDRGRGYTF,TGTGCCAGCTCACCGCTCCGGGACAGGGGGCGAGGCTACACCTTC
.,TRBD1,TRBV10-3,TRBJ1-4,CAISEGGGQGLTNEKLFF,TGTGCCATCAGTGAGGGTGGAGGACAGGGATTAACTAATGAAAAACTGTTTTTT
.,TRBD2,TRBV28,TRBJ2-1,CASSLSGGTDNEQFF,TGTGCCAGCAGTTTATCCGGGGGGACTGACAATGAGCAGTTCTTC
.,.,TRBV12-5,TRBJ2-2,CASGLVGLTGELFF,TGTGCTAGTGGTTTGGTAGGACTCACCGGGGAGCTGTTTTTT
.,TRBD1,TRBV19,TRBJ1-5,CASSMGGQGNQPQHF,TGTGCCAGTAGTATGGGGGGACAGGGCAATCAGCCCCAGCATTTT
.,.,TRBV28,TRBJ2-7,CASSFGAFPYEQYF,TGTGCCAGCAGTTTTGGTGCATTCCCCTACGAGCAGTACTTC
.,TRBD2,TRBV5-1,TRBJ2-1,CASTLAGGSLGEQFF,TGCGCCAGCACCCTAGCGGGAGGGTCCCTGGGTGAGCAGTTCTTC
.,TRBD2,TRBV7-9,TRBJ2-3,CASSFLAGGPHTDTQYF,TGTGCCAGCAGCTTCCTAGCGGGAGGCCCCCACACAGATACGCAGTATTTT
.,.,TRBV28,TRBJ1-2,CAVQWAGAGYGYTF,TGTGCGGTACAGTGGGCAGGGGCTGGCTATGGCTACACCTTC
few,TRBD1,TRBV7-9,TRBJ2-7,CASRRSGGMSEQYF,TGTGCCAGCCGCCGTTCAGGGGGCATGTCGGAGCAGTACTTC
.,.,TRBV15,TRBJ1-2,CATSRDKGPERGYTF,TGTGCCACCAGCAGAGATAAGGGGCCAGAAAGGGGCTACACCTTC